This T cell receptor (beta chain) comes out of a study of cytomegalovirus exposure and HLA in healthy donors. Broader study findings: In vitro checks showed that three CMV-associated chains really do target CMV antigens. 150 or so TCR beta chains were listed as cytomegalovirus-associated. Accounts indicate the classifier identified cytomegalovirus status with strong specificity and sensitivity. In a later analysis, across HLA loci, associated TCR counts were highest for DRB1, lowest for HLA-C.

The length of the CDR3 is 15 residues. Losses at the gene ends were 4 bases for V and 4 bases for J; bases not matched to a gene: 6. The germline CDR1 and CDR2 sequences are SGDLS and YYNGEE. With regard to this clone: Its antigen is unknown.

Primers for the PCR totalled 60 Vbeta and 13 Jbeta. Sequencing used immunoSEQ multiplex PCR; TCRdb keeps in-frame clones, though not all of them. The data hold roughly 120,000 clones, with less than 80% observed a single time. The sample consisted of PBMCs. J is TRBJ2-1 and V is TRBV9; 9 positions match TRBD2. The origin of this receptor is a woman in her forties or fifties in good health and CMV-seropositive. CDR3 sequence: CASSYERGEYNEQFF. The CDR3 DNA reads TGTGCCAGCAGCTACGAGCGGGGGGAATACAATGAGCAGTTCTTC.